The present TCR beta chain was sequenced within a study of cytomegalovirus exposure and HLA in healthy donors. Comments on this clone: Its antigen is unidentified.

Notes on the study in general: HLA alleles were associated with some 16,000 TCR beta sequences in a later analysis at 0.05 false discovery rate.

Trimming shortened V by 3 bases and J by 5 bases, and 10 bases separated the two germline ends. Germline V gene data show CDR1 as MDHEN and CDR2 as SYDVKM. This CDR3 is built from 13 residues. Donors were nominally healthy when sampled, though unrecorded immune exposures were likely. With 60 Vbeta and 13 Jbeta primers, the PCR was carried out. Sequenced by immunoSEQ multiplex PCR; TCRdb stores in-frame clones only, minus some. The repertoire holds about 35,000 clones, with 80% as singletons. The V and J genes are TRBV28 and TRBJ1-1; the D gene is possibly TRBD1 (5 bases). The sequence was collected from a male donor in good health and CMV-seronegative. The sample comprised PBMCs. This CDR3 is CASSFRGVTEAFF. The CDR3 nucleotides read TGTGCCAGCAGTTTTAGGGGTGTAACTGAAGCTTTCTTT.